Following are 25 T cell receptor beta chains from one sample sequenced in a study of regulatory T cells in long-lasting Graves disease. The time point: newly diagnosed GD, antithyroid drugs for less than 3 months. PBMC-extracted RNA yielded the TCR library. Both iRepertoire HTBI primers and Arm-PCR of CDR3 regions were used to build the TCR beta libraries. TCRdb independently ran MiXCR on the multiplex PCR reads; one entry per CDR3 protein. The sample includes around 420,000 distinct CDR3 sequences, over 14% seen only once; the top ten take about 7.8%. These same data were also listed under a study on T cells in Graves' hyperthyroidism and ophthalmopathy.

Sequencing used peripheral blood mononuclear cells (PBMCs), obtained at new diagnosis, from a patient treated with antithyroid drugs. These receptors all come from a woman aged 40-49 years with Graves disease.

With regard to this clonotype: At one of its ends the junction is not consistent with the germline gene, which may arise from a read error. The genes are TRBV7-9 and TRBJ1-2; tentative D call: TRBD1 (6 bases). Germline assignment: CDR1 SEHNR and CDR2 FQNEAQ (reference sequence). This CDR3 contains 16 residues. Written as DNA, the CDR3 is TGTGCCAGCACCTTAATCCTCGGACAGCGTAACTATGGCTACACCTTC. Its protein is CASTLILGQRNYGYTF.

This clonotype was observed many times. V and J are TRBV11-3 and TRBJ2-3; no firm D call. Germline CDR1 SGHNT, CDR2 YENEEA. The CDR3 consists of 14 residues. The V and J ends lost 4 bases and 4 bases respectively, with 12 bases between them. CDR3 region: CASSSLTVADTQYF. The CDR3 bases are TGTGCCAGCAGCTCCCTGACGGTCGCAGATACGCAGTATTTT.

The CDR3 bases are TGCAGTGCTAGTGCGCAGAACACCGGGGAGCTGTTTTTT. Protein sequence: CSASAQNTGELFF. The rearrangement joins TRBV20-1 to TRBJ2-2; D is undetermined. Trimming left V 3 bases short and J 1 base short, with 6 bases between. Germline loops: CDR1 DFQATT, CDR2 SNEGSKA (reference sequence). The CDR3 runs 13 residues.

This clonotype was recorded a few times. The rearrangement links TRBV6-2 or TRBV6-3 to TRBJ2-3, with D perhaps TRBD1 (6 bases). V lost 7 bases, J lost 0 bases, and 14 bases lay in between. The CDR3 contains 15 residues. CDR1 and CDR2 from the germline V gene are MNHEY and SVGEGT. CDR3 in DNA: TGTGCCAGCATCCGCAGGGGTCTTAGCACAGATACGCAGTATTTT. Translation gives CASIRRGLSTDTQYF.

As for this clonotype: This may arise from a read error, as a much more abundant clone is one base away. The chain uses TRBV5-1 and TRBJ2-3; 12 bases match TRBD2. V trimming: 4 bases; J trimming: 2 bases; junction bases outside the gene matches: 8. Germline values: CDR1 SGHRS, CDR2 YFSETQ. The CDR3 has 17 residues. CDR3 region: CASSPGTSGPNTDTQYF. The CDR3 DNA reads TGCGCCAGCAGCCCCGGGACTAGCGGGCCTAACACAGATACGCAGTATTTT.

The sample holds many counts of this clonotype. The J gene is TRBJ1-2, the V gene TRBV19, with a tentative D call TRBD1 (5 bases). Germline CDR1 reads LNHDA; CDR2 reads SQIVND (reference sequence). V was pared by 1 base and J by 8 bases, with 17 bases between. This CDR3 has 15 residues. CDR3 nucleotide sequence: TGTGCCAGTAGTATAGGGAACGCAGGGCTTGGAGGCTACACCTTC. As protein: CASSIGNAGLGGYTF.

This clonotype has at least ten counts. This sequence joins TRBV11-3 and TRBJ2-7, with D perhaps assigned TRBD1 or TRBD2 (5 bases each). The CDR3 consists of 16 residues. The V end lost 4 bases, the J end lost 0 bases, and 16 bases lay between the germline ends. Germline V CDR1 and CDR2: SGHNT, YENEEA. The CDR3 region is CASSSWGSGRSYEQYF. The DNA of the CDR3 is TGTGCCAGCAGCTCCTGGGGGAGCGGACGCTCCTACGAGCAGTACTTC. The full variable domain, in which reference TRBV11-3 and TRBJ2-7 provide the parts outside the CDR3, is EAGVVQSPRYKIIEKKQPVAFWCNPISGHNTLYWYLQNLGQGPELLIRYENEEAVDDSQLPKDRFSAERLKGVDSTLKIQPAELGDSAVYLCASSSWGSGRSYEQYFGPGTRLTVT.

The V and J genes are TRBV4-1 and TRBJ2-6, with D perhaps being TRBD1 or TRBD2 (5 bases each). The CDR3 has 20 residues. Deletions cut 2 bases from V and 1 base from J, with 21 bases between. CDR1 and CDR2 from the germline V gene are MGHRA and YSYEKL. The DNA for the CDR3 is TGCGCCAGCAGCCAACCTCCGTTGGGACGGAGAGGATCTGGGGCCAACGTCCTGACTTTC. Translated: CASSQPPLGRRGSGANVLTF.

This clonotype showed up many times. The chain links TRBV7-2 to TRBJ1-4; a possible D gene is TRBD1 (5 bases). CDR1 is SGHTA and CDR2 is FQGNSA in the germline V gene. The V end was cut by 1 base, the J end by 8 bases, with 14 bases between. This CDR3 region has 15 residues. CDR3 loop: CASSLEVGVQEKLFF. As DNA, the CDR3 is TGTGCCAGCAGCTTAGAAGTGGGGGTTCAAGAAAAACTGTTTTTT.

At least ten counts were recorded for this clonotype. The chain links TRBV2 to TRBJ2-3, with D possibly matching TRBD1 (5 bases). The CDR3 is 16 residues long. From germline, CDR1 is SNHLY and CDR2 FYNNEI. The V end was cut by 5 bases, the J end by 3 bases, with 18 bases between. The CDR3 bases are TGTGCCAGCAGTCCTCCTCTAGGGGCTTCGACAGATACGCAGTATTTT. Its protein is CASSPPLGASTDTQYF.

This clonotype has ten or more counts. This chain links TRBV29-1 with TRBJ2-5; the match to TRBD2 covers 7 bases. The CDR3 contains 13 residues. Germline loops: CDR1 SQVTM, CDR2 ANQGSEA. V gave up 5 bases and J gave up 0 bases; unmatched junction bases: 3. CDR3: CSVPTSDQETQYF. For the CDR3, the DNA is TGCAGCGTTCCCACTAGCGACCAAGAGACCCAGTACTTC.

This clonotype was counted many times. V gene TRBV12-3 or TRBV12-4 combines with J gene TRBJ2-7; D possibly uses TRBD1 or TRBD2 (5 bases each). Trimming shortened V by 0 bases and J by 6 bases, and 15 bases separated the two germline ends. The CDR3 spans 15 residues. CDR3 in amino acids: CASSLARAGWREQYF. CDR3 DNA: TGTGCCAGCAGTTTAGCGAGGGCAGGGTGGCGCGAGCAGTACTTC.

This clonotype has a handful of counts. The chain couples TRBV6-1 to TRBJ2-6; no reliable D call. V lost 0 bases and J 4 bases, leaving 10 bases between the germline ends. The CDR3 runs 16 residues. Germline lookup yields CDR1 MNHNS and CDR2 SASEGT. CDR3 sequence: CASSEAVGSGANVLTF. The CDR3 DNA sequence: TGTGCCAGCAGTGAAGCCGTGGGTTCAGGGGCCAACGTCCTGACTTTC.

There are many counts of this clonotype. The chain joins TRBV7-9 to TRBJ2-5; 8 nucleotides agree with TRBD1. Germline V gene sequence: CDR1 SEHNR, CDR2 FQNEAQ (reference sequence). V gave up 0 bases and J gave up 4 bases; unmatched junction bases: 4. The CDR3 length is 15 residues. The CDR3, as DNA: TGTGCCAGCAGCTTAGCCGGGACAGGTGGAGAGACCCAGTACTTC. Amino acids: CASSLAGTGGETQYF.

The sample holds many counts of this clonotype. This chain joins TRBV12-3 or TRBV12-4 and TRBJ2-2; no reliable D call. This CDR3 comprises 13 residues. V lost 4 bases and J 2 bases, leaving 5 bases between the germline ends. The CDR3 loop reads CASSSFNTGELFF. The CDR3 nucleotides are TGTGCCAGCAGTTCTTTTAACACCGGGGAGCTGTTTTTT.

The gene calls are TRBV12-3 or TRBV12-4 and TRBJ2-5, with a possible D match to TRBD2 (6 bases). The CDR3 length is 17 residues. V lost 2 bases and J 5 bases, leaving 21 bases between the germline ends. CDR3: CASSLPHARGGSETQYF. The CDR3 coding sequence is TGTGCCAGCAGTTTACCCCACGCGCGGGGAGGCTCGGAGACCCAGTACTTC.

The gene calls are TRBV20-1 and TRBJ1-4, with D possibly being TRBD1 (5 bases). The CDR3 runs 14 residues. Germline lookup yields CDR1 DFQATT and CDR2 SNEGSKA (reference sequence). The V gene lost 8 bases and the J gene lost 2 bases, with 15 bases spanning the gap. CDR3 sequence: CSTKQGGTNEKLFF. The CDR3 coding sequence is TGCAGTACCAAGCAGGGAGGTACTAATGAAAAACTGTTTTTT.

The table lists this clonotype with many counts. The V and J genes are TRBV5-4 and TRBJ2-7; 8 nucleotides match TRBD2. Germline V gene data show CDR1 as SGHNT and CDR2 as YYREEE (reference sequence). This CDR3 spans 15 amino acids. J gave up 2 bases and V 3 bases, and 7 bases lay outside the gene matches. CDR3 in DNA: TGTGCCAGCAGCTCGGGGCCGGGAGGGCCCTACGAGCAGTACTTC. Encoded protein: CASSSGPGGPYEQYF.

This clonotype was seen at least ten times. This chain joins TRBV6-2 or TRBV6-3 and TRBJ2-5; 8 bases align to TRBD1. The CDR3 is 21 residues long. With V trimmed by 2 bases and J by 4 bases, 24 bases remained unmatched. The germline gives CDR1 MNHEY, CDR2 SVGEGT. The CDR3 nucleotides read TGTGCCAGCAGTTACCCCCTTCGGGGCAGGGGGCGTTCGGGAGCTCCAGAGACCCAGTACTTC. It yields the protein CASSYPLRGRGRSGAPETQYF.

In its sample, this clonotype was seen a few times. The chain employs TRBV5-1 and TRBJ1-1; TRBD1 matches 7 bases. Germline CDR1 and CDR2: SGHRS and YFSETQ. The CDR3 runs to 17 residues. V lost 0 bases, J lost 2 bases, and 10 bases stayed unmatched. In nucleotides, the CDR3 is TGCGCCAGCAGCTTGGCGCAGGGGGGCGGCATAAACACTGAAGCTTTCTTT. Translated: CASSLAQGGGINTEAFF.

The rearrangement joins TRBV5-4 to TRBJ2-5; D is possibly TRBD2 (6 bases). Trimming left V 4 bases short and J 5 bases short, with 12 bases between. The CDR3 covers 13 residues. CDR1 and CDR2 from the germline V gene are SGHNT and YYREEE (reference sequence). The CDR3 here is CASSGWRAETQYF. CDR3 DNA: TGTGCCAGCAGCGGGTGGAGGGCTGAGACCCAGTACTTC.

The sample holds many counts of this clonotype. CDR3: CATNSRVGTPPDEQYF. The DNA for the CDR3 is TGTGCCACCAACAGCCGGGTTGGGACCCCCCCGGACGAGCAGTACTTC. The chain links TRBV2 to TRBJ2-7; D possibly uses TRBD1 or TRBD2 (5 bases each). The V gene lost 10 bases and the J gene lost 5 bases, with 27 bases spanning the gap. Germline V CDR1 and CDR2: SNHLY, FYNNEI. This CDR3 is built from 16 residues.

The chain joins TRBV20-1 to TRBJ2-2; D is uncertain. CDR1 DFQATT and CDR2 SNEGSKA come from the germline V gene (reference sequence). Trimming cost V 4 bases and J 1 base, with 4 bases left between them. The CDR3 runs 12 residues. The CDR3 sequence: CSAKQNTGELFF. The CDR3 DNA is TGCAGTGCTAAGCAGAACACCGGGGAGCTGTTTTTT.

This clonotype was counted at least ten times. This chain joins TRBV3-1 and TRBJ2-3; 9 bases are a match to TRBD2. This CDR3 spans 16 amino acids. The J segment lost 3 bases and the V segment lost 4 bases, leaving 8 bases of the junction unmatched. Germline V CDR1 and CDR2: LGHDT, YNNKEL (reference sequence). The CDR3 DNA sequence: TGTGCCAGCAGCCGACTCGCGGGAGGGGAAACAGATACGCAGTATTTT. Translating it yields CASSRLAGGETDTQYF.

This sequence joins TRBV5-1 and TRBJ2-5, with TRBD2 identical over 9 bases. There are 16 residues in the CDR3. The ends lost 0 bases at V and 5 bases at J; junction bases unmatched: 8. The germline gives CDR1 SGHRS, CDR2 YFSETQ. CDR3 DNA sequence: TGCGCCAGCAGCTTGGGGATAGCGGGAGTGGAGGAGACCCAGTACTTC. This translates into CASSLGIAGVEETQYF.